These T cell receptor beta chains were read from a single sample in a study of vaccination and CD4 T cells after COVID-19. TCRdb analysed the PCR reads with MiXCR anew, one entry per CDR3 protein. The data contain over 10,000 distinct CDR3 sequences, 55% to 60% of them singletons. These receptors are not linked to any known antigen. The sequencing input was CD4+ T cells from blood, cultured in vitro. The origin of the receptors is a human donor who had recovered from COVID-19. CDR3s include the opening cysteine and the closing phenylalanine or tryptophan. D genes are given only for firm matches. The size of a clone is reported for some rows only, either as once, few or many, or as a class for expanded clones.

j_gene: TRBJ2-5
len: 12
abundance: -
d_gene: -
v_gene: TRBV2
CDR3aa: CASSASQETQYF
CDR3nt: TGTGCCAGCAGTGCGAGTCAAGAGACCCAGTACTTC

j_gene: TRBJ2-5
len: 17
abundance: -
d_gene: -
v_gene: TRBV6-8
CDR3aa: CASSYSGAAERQETQYF
CDR3nt: TGTGCCAGCAGTTACTCGGGGGCTGCGGAGCGCCAAGAGACCCAGTACTTC

j_gene: TRBJ2-3
len: 15
abundance: -
d_gene: TRBD2
v_gene: TRBV7-3
CDR3aa: CASSLLASSTDTQYF
CDR3nt: TGTGCCAGCAGCCTACTAGCGTCCAGCACAGATACGCAGTATTTT

j_gene: TRBJ2-1
len: 16
abundance: -
d_gene: -
v_gene: TRBV11-3
CDR3aa: CASSLDMDSSYNEQFF
CDR3nt: TGTGCCAGCAGCTTAGATATGGACAGCTCCTACAATGAGCAGTTCTTC

j_gene: TRBJ2-5
len: 13
abundance: -
d_gene: -
v_gene: TRBV20-1
CDR3aa: CSARDLIQETQYF
CDR3nt: TGCAGTGCTAGGGACCTCATACAAGAGACCCAGTACTTC

j_gene: TRBJ2-7
len: 15
abundance: -
d_gene: -
v_gene: TRBV15
CDR3aa: CATSRGYPSSYEQYF
CDR3nt: TGTGCCACCAGCAGAGGGTACCCCTCATCCTACGAGCAGTACTTC

j_gene: TRBJ2-1
len: 14
abundance: few
d_gene: -
v_gene: TRBV2
CDR3aa: CASSEGQGGNEQFF
CDR3nt: TGTGCCAGCAGTGAGGGTCAAGGGGGCAATGAGCAGTTCTTC

j_gene: TRBJ2-5
len: 16
abundance: -
d_gene: TRBD2
v_gene: TRBV5-4
CDR3aa: CASSLVLAGVKETQYF
CDR3nt: TGTGCCAGCAGCTTGGTACTAGCGGGAGTAAAAGAGACCCAGTACTTC

j_gene: TRBJ1-5
len: 13
abundance: -
d_gene: -
v_gene: TRBV9
CDR3aa: CASSVGQNQPQHF
CDR3nt: TGTGCCAGCAGCGTAGGACAAAATCAGCCCCAGCATTTT

j_gene: TRBJ2-5
len: 13
abundance: -
d_gene: -
v_gene: TRBV2
CDR3aa: CASSFAQEETQYF
CDR3nt: TGTGCCAGCAGTTTCGCACAGGAAGAGACCCAGTACTTC

j_gene: TRBJ2-3
len: 16
abundance: -
d_gene: -
v_gene: TRBV20-1
CDR3aa: CSASPGRPSFTDTQYF
CDR3nt: TGCAGTGCTAGCCCTGGACGGCCCTCTTTCACAGATACGCAGTATTTT

j_gene: TRBJ2-7
len: 17
abundance: few
d_gene: TRBD1
v_gene: TRBV6-2/TRBV6-3
CDR3aa: CASRSPGQGKAGYEQYF
CDR3nt: TGTGCCAGCAGGTCGCCGGGACAGGGGAAAGCGGGCTACGAGCAGTACTTC

j_gene: TRBJ2-3
len: 18
abundance: -
d_gene: -
v_gene: TRBV7-2
CDR3aa: CASSLGGKKGGMGDTQYF
CDR3nt: TGTGCCAGCAGCTTAGGGGGGAAGAAGGGAGGTATGGGAGATACGCAGTATTTT

j_gene: TRBJ1-2
len: 14
abundance: few
d_gene: -
v_gene: TRBV5-6
CDR3aa: CASSLGTARYGYTF
CDR3nt: TGTGCCAGCAGCTTGGGGACAGCGAGGTATGGCTACACCTTC

j_gene: TRBJ2-1
len: 16
abundance: few
d_gene: -
v_gene: TRBV7-6
CDR3aa: CASSLTAGSPANGQFF
CDR3nt: TGTGCCAGCAGCTTAACTGCAGGGTCTCCCGCGAATGGGCAGTTCTTC

j_gene: TRBJ2-7
len: 18
abundance: once
d_gene: TRBD2
v_gene: TRBV11-3
CDR3aa: CASRVGASGRRGRYEQYF
CDR3nt: TGTGCCAGCAGGGTCGGGGCTAGCGGGAGAAGGGGCCGGTACGAGCAGTACTTC

j_gene: TRBJ2-2
len: 14
abundance: few
d_gene: -
v_gene: TRBV2
CDR3aa: CASSEWSDTGELFF
CDR3nt: TGTGCCAGCAGTGAGTGGAGTGACACCGGGGAGCTGTTTTTT

j_gene: TRBJ1-2
len: 14
abundance: -
d_gene: TRBD1
v_gene: TRBV5-4
CDR3aa: CASSRTGANYGYTF
CDR3nt: TGTGCCAGCAGCAGGACAGGGGCTAACTATGGCTACACCTTC

j_gene: TRBJ2-3
len: 15
abundance: -
d_gene: TRBD2
v_gene: TRBV6-2/TRBV6-3
CDR3aa: CASTGPSGDTDTQYF
CDR3nt: TGTGCCAGCACTGGTCCTAGCGGAGACACAGATACGCAGTATTTT

j_gene: TRBJ2-3
len: 16
abundance: once
d_gene: TRBD2
v_gene: TRBV9
CDR3aa: CASSVGTSEYTDTQYF
CDR3nt: TGTGCCAGCAGCGTAGGGACTAGCGAATACACAGATACGCAGTATTTT

j_gene: TRBJ2-3
len: 13
abundance: -
d_gene: -
v_gene: TRBV27
CDR3aa: CASSLIPTDTQYF
CDR3nt: TGTGCCAGCAGTTTAATCCCCACAGATACGCAGTATTTT

j_gene: TRBJ2-7
len: 13
abundance: -
d_gene: -
v_gene: TRBV6-1
CDR3aa: CASSDNGGFEQYF
CDR3nt: TGTGCCAGCAGTGATAATGGAGGGTTCGAGCAGTACTTC

j_gene: TRBJ2-2
len: 14
abundance: -
d_gene: -
v_gene: TRBV14
CDR3aa: CASRGAEYTGELFF
CDR3nt: TGTGCCAGCCGGGGAGCGGAGTACACCGGGGAGCTGTTTTTT

j_gene: TRBJ1-1
len: 14
abundance: -
d_gene: -
v_gene: TRBV5-1
CDR3aa: CASSLGGMNTEAFF
CDR3nt: TGCGCCAGCAGCTTGGGGGGTATGAACACTGAAGCTTTCTTT

j_gene: TRBJ2-3
len: 14
abundance: -
d_gene: TRBD1
v_gene: TRBV29-1
CDR3aa: CSVVRDRATDTQYF
CDR3nt: TGCAGCGTTGTTAGGGACAGGGCCACAGATACGCAGTATTTT

j_gene: TRBJ2-1
len: 17
abundance: few
d_gene: TRBD2
v_gene: TRBV7-8
CDR3aa: CASSLALAGGVYNEQFF
CDR3nt: TGTGCCAGCAGCTTAGCACTAGCGGGAGGGGTCTACAATGAGCAGTTCTTC

j_gene: TRBJ2-5
len: 14
abundance: -
d_gene: TRBD1
v_gene: TRBV20-1
CDR3aa: CSAEPGTGVETQYF
CDR3nt: TGCAGTGCAGAGCCCGGGACAGGGGTGGAGACCCAGTACTTC

j_gene: TRBJ1-2
len: 13
abundance: -
d_gene: -
v_gene: TRBV15
CDR3aa: CATSREGGYGYTF
CDR3nt: TGTGCCACCAGCAGAGAAGGCGGCTATGGCTACACCTTC

j_gene: TRBJ2-7
len: 12
abundance: -
d_gene: -
v_gene: TRBV19
CDR3aa: CASSNLGREQYF
CDR3nt: TGTGCCAGTAGTAACTTGGGCAGAGAGCAGTACTTC

j_gene: TRBJ2-5
len: 14
abundance: -
d_gene: -
v_gene: TRBV12-3/TRBV12-4
CDR3aa: CASSFPSRVETQYF
CDR3nt: TGTGCCAGCAGTTTCCCCAGCAGGGTAGAGACCCAGTACTTC

j_gene: TRBJ1-2
len: 12
abundance: -
d_gene: -
v_gene: TRBV19
CDR3aa: CARDTIGYGYTF
CDR3nt: TGTGCCAGAGACACAATTGGCTATGGCTACACCTTC

j_gene: TRBJ2-3
len: 13
abundance: -
d_gene: -
v_gene: TRBV6-1
CDR3aa: CASTSLRTDTQYF
CDR3nt: TGTGCCAGCACCTCGCTTCGGACAGATACGCAGTATTTT

j_gene: TRBJ1-1
len: 13
abundance: -
d_gene: -
v_gene: TRBV11-3
CDR3aa: CASSPREGTEAFF
CDR3nt: TGTGCCAGCAGTCCTCGTGAGGGGACTGAAGCTTTCTTT

j_gene: TRBJ1-2
len: 14
abundance: -
d_gene: -
v_gene: TRBV2
CDR3aa: CASSEQEGRDGYTF
CDR3nt: TGTGCCAGCAGTGAACAGGAGGGTAGGGATGGCTACACCTTC

j_gene: TRBJ1-1
len: 13
abundance: once
d_gene: -
v_gene: TRBV28
CDR3aa: CASRPGRNTEAFF
CDR3nt: TGTGCCAGCAGACCTGGACGGAACACTGAAGCTTTCTTT

j_gene: TRBJ2-7
len: 18
abundance: -
d_gene: TRBD2
v_gene: TRBV6-2/TRBV6-3
CDR3aa: CASSQGTSGTHIIYEQYF
CDR3nt: TGTGCCAGCAGTCAAGGGACTAGCGGGACCCACATCATCTACGAGCAGTACTTC

j_gene: TRBJ2-7
len: 12
abundance: -
d_gene: -
v_gene: TRBV20-1
CDR3aa: CSATGRSYEQYF
CDR3nt: TGCAGTGCGACAGGGAGGTCCTACGAGCAGTACTTC

j_gene: TRBJ2-5
len: 15
abundance: few
d_gene: -
v_gene: TRBV20-1
CDR3aa: CSASNRPWYQETQYF
CDR3nt: TGCAGTGCTAGTAACAGACCTTGGTACCAAGAGACCCAGTACTTC

j_gene: TRBJ2-2
len: 15
abundance: few
d_gene: -
v_gene: TRBV12-3/TRBV12-4
CDR3aa: CASSVSSIPAGELFF
CDR3nt: TGTGCCAGCAGCGTCTCTAGCATCCCCGCCGGGGAGCTGTTTTTT

j_gene: TRBJ2-3
len: 12
abundance: -
d_gene: -
v_gene: TRBV18
CDR3aa: CASSPNTDTQYF
CDR3nt: TGTGCCAGCTCACCTAACACAGATACGCAGTATTTT

j_gene: TRBJ2-2
len: 15
abundance: -
d_gene: TRBD2
v_gene: TRBV12-3/TRBV12-4
CDR3aa: CASRPERETAGELFF
CDR3nt: TGTGCCAGCAGACCCGAGCGGGAGACCGCCGGGGAGCTGTTTTTT

j_gene: TRBJ2-7
len: 15
abundance: -
d_gene: -
v_gene: TRBV6-1
CDR3aa: CASSDKQRAAYEQYF
CDR3nt: TGTGCCAGCAGCGACAAACAACGAGCGGCCTACGAGCAGTACTTC

j_gene: TRBJ1-2
len: 14
abundance: few
d_gene: TRBD1
v_gene: TRBV5-5
CDR3aa: CASSLDLTGAGYTF
CDR3nt: TGTGCCAGCAGCTTGGACCTGACAGGGGCCGGCTACACCTTC

j_gene: TRBJ1-6
len: 12
abundance: -
d_gene: -
v_gene: TRBV12-5
CDR3aa: CASGRDNSPLHF
CDR3nt: TGTGCTAGTGGACGGGACAATTCACCCCTCCACTTT

j_gene: TRBJ1-6
len: 14
abundance: -
d_gene: TRBD1
v_gene: TRBV7-9
CDR3aa: CASSFRDRNSPLHF
CDR3nt: TGTGCCAGCAGCTTCCGGGACAGAAATTCACCCCTCCACTTT

j_gene: TRBJ1-3
len: 19
abundance: few
d_gene: TRBD1
v_gene: TRBV20-1
CDR3aa: CSAKRPGQTPPYSGNTIYF
CDR3nt: TGCAGTGCTAAGAGACCGGGACAGACTCCTCCGTACTCTGGAAACACCATATATTTT